The 2 T cell receptor beta chains below all came from one sample that was sequenced in a study of shared clonotypes between healthy human individuals. Sequenced by immunoSEQ multiplex PCR; TCRdb stores in-frame clones only, minus some. Of about 1.9 million clones in the sample, 80% to 95% are singletons; the top ten hold about 1.7%. In the naive CD8 group, cells lacked CD45RO and were positively selected for CCR7, so terminally differentiated effector memory CD45RA+ cells were left out. The specimen was naive CD8+ T cells from PBMCs. These receptors all stem from a young man in good health. Some clones in this sample may be carry-over from other donors' samples.

The chain has TRBV11-1 and TRBJ1-2, with 8 positions matching TRBD1. This CDR3 is built from 13 residues. The germline V gene encodes CDR1 SGHAT and CDR2 FQDESV (reference sequence). Germline trimming cut 4 bases from V and 2 bases from J; bases unmatched to any gene: 0. CDR3 bases: TGTGCCAGCAGCTGGACAGGGAACTATGGCTACACCTTC. Translated: CASSWTGNYGYTF.

The V gene is TRBV27, the J gene TRBJ2-1; D unclear. Germline values: CDR1 MNHEY, CDR2 SMNVEV (reference sequence). Trimming removed 2 bases from V and 9 bases from J, with 11 bases in between. The CDR3 spans 13 residues. This CDR3 reads CASSLIPFSEQFF. The CDR3 region has the DNA TGTGCCAGCAGTTTAATTCCCTTTAGTGAGCAGTTCTTC.